These 13 T cell receptor beta chains originate from one sample sequenced in a study of blood T cell repertoires in COVID-19. Sequencing used immunoSEQ multiplex PCR; TCRdb keeps in-frame clones, though not all of them. Counted here are about 100,000 clones, roughly 84% occurring once; the ten biggest clones make up 2.9%. The sample consisted of peripheral blood. The receptors come from an elderly woman with acute or convalescent COVID-19.

The chain carries TRBV6-2 or TRBV6-3 and TRBJ1-5; no definite D call. V lost 6 bases and J lost 5, with 8 bases in between. Germline CDR1 and CDR2: MNHEY and SVGEGT. This CDR3 has 12 residues. This CDR3 reads CASSLPDQPQHF. The CDR3 nucleotides are TGTGCCAGCAGCCTCCCGGATCAGCCCCAGCATTTT.

This chain links TRBV7-8 with TRBJ1-1, with D possibly TRBD1 on 6 matching bases. CDR1 and CDR2 from the germline V gene are SGHVS and FQNEAQ. With 5 bases removed from V and 4 bases from J, the gap between germline ends came to 11 bases. The CDR3 totals 13 residues. The CDR3 DNA sequence: TGTGCCAGCAGCCGCACAGGGCTCACTGAAGCTTTCTTT. Protein: CASSRTGLTEAFF.

J is TRBJ2-7 and V is TRBV6-5, with D tentatively TRBD1 (6 bases). Looked up from germline, CDR1 is MNHEY and CDR2 is SVGAGI. Trimming removed 2 bases at V and 4 bases at J, with 12 bases between. This CDR3 has 14 residues. CDR3 nucleotides: TGTGCCAGCAGTTACGGGAACAGGGTATACGAGCAGTACTTC. This sequence encodes CASSYGNRVYEQYF.

V gene TRBV12-3 or TRBV12-4 combines with J gene TRBJ2-1; unclear D gene. Trimming stripped 5 bases from V and 13 bases from J, with 12 bases between. The CDR3 is 11 residues long. This CDR3 reads CASSPQIAQFF. CDR3 nucleotides: TGTGCCAGCAGTCCCCAGATAGCCCAGTTCTTC.

The gene calls are TRBV5-1 and TRBJ1-3, with D perhaps TRBD1 (6 bases). This CDR3 is 18 amino acids long. Germline V gene sequence: CDR1 SGHRS, CDR2 YFSETQ. V was shortened by 5 bases and J by 4 bases, with 25 bases between the two germline ends. CDR3 in amino acids: CASSPQPWTAFGGNTIYF. CDR3 DNA: TGCGCCAGCAGTCCCCAGCCCTGGACAGCTTTCGGAGGAAACACCATATATTTT.

The chain couples TRBV7-9 to TRBJ2-7; the D gene is possibly TRBD1 (6 bases). V dropped 5 bases and J dropped 0 bases, with 8 bases sitting between them. Germline-derived CDR1 and CDR2 are SEHNR and FQNEAQ (reference sequence). The CDR3 runs 13 residues. Here the CDR3 reads CASSEDSSYEQYF. CDR3 in DNA: TGTGCCAGCAGCGAGGACAGCTCCTACGAGCAGTACTTC.

The J gene is TRBJ2-3, the V gene TRBV5-1; 8 bases align to TRBD2. CDR1 and CDR2 from the germline V gene are SGHRS and YFSETQ. This CDR3 contains 16 residues. V lost 4 bases to trimming and J lost 7 bases; unmatched junction nucleotides: 14. The CDR3 coding sequence is TGCGCCAGCAGCACGGGGACTAGTCCCCTTAGGCATACGCAGTATTTT. Its protein product is CASSTGTSPLRHTQYF.

The chain links TRBV18 to TRBJ1-3; 7 bases are shared with TRBD1. CDR3 length equals 15 residues. Germline CDR1 and CDR2: KGHSH and LQKENI. J lost 3 bases, V lost 6 bases, and 8 bases had no gene match. For the CDR3, the DNA is TGTGCCAGCTCCGCTACGGACAGGTTTGGAAACACCATATATTTT. Amino acid sequence: CASSATDRFGNTIYF.

Only one count was recorded for this clone. This chain links TRBV28 with TRBJ1-1; TRBD1 aligns across 8 bases. The CDR3 is made up of 16 amino acids. From germline, CDR1 is MDHEN and CDR2 SYDVKM. V dropped 2 bases and J dropped 3; count of bases not matched to a gene: 8. The DNA for the CDR3 is TGTGCCAGCAGTTTACTTTCTGCAGGGGGCCACACTGAAGCTTTCTTT. Amino acids: CASSLLSAGGHTEAFF.

The chain couples TRBV29-1 to TRBJ2-5; TRBD1 matches at 7 bases. CDR3 length: 12 residues. The germline V gene encodes CDR1 SQVTM and CDR2 ANQGSEA. V was clipped by 6 bases and J by 6 bases; unmatched bases: 7. The CDR3 DNA reads as TGCAGCGTAGGAAGGGACAGCCAGACCCAGTACTTC. This encodes CSVGRDSQTQYF. The variable domain in full, with the rest retrieved from reference TRBV29-1 and TRBJ2-5, is SAVISQKPSRDICQRGTSLTIQCQVDSQVTMMFWYRQQPGQSLTLIATANQGSEATYESGFVIDKFPISRPNLTFSTLTVSNMSPEDSSIYLCSVGRDSQTQYFGPGTRLLVL.

The gene calls are TRBV28 and TRBJ2-3; weak D call: TRBD1 (6 bases). Germline-derived CDR1 and CDR2 are MDHEN and SYDVKM. Trimming cost V 5 bases and J 0 bases, with 12 bases left between them. This CDR3 contains 15 residues. The CDR3 coding sequence is TGTGCCAGCAGTCCCGGGACAAGGAGCACAGATACGCAGTATTTT. The encoded protein is CASSPGTRSTDTQYF.

The chain recombines TRBV10-3 with TRBJ2-7; 9 positions agree with TRBD1. The V segment lost 7 bases and the J segment 2 bases; nucleotides outside the gene matches: 3. This CDR3 contains 13 residues. Germline CDR1 and CDR2: ENHRY and SYGVKD. The CDR3 DNA sequence: TGTGCCATCAATGGACAGGGGCCCTACGAGCAGTACTTC. As protein: CAINGQGPYEQYF.

The rearrangement joins TRBV6-1 to TRBJ1-6; D unresolved. V lost 1 base to trimming and J lost 8 bases, with 12 bases between them. This CDR3 has 15 residues. Germline V lookup: CDR1 MNHNS, CDR2 SASEGT. The CDR3 DNA follows: TGTGCCAGCAGTGAAGGACTAGTGGTGTATTCACCCCTCCACTTT. Translating gives CASSEGLVVYSPLHF.